This T cell receptor (beta chain) was profiled in a study of blood T cell repertoires in COVID-19. About the study: The United States, Italy and Spain were the sources of the acute and convalescent COVID-19 samples.

Cohorts were based on clinical histories the participants reported. Losses at the gene ends were 7 bases for V and 1 base for J; bases not matched to a gene: 12. The germline V gene encodes CDR1 LNHDA and CDR2 SQIVND (reference sequence). This CDR3 region has 16 residues. Authors' analysis steps: Nucleated cell number was recorded as an estimate derived from reference gene primer amplification. Repertoires were generated with immunoSEQ multiplex PCR, while TCRdb's copy carries only in-frame clones and drops some. V, J and clone size were drawn from that table, and D and trimming were deduced from the DNA. The profile shows approximately 300,000 clones, just under 90% of them singletons.

This chain uses TRBV19 with TRBJ1-1; 7 bases align to TRBD1. Sequencing input: PBMCs or T cells enriched from blood (not recorded which). The TCR originated in a woman aged 25 to 39 who had recovered from COVID-19. CDR3 coding DNA: TGTGCCAGTACAATAATGGGGGGACAGACGAACACTGAAGCTTTCTTT. It translates to CASTIMGGQTNTEAFF.